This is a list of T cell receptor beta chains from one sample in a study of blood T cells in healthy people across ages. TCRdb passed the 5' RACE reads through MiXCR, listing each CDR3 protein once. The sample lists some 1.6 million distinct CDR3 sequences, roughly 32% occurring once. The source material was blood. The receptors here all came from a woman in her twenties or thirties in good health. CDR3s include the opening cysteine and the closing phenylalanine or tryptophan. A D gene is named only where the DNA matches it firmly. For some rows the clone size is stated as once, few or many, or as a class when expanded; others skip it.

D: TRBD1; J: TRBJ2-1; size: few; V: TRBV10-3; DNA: TGTGCCATCAGCGGGGACAGGGAGAACAATGAGCAGTTCTTC; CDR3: CAISGDRENNEQFF
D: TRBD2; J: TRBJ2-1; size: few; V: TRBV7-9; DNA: TGTGCCAGCGCGTCACGCAGGACTAGCGGGGGGGCCCACAATGAGCAGTTCTTC; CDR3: CASASRRTSGGAHNEQFF
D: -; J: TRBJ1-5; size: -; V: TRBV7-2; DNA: TGTGCCAGCAGCTCAACAGGACTGAGTCAGCCCCAGCATTTT; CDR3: CASSSTGLSQPQHF
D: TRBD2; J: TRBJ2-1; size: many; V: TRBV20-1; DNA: TGCAGTGCTAGGCCGGCTGGACTAGGGCTGTTCTTC; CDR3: CSARPAGLGLFF
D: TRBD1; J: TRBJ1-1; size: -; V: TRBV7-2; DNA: TGTGCCAGCAGCTTAAGGGCAGGGGGCACGAGTGAAGCTTTCTTT; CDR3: CASSLRAGGTSEAFF
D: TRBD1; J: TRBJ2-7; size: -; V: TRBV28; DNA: TGTGCCGCAGATGGGCAGGGGGCGAACGAGCAGTACTTC; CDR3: CAADGQGANEQYF
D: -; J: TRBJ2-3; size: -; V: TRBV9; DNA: TGTGCCAGCAGCGTTACTGAGGACCTGCCTAGCACAGATACGCAGTATTTT; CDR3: CASSVTEDLPSTDTQYF
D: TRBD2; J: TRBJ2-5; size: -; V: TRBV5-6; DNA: TGTGCCAGCAGCTTCTGGAGTAGCGGGGGGTGGGAGACCCAGTACTTC; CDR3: CASSFWSSGGWETQYF
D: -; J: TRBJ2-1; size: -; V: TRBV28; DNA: TGTGCCAGCAAAGGAGGGGATGAGCAGTTCTTC; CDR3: CASKGGDEQFF
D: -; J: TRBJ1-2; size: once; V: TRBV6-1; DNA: TGTGCCAGCAGTCCCGATGATACAGGGAAAAACTATGGCTACACCTTC; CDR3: CASSPDDTGKNYGYTF
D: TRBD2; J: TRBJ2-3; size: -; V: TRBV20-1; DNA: TGCAGTGCTAGAGATCTTGGTAGCGGGAGTACAGATACGCAGTATTTT; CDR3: CSARDLGSGSTDTQYF
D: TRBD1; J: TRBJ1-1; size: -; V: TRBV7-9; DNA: TGTACCAGCAGCCTAGGACAGGGTCGAACTGAAGCTTTCTTT; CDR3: CTSSLGQGRTEAFF
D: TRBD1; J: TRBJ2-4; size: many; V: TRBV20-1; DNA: TGCAGTGCCAGGCGCTCGGTCGACAGGGGGAAAAACATTCAGTACTTC; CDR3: CSARRSVDRGKNIQYF
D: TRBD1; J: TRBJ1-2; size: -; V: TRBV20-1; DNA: TGCAGTGCTAGAGATCCAGCCAGGGGGAACTATGGCTACACCTTC; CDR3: CSARDPARGNYGYTF
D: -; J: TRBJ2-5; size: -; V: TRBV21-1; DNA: TGTGCCAGCAGCCAACAGGGACAGAACCAAGAGACCCAGTACTTC; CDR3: CASSQQGQNQETQYF
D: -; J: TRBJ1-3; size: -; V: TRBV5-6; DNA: TGTGCCAGCAGCTCCCAGGGTGTCTCTGGAAACACCATATATTTT; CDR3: CASSSQGVSGNTIYF
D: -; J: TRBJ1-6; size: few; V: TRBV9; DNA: TGTGCCAGCAGCGTCAGAGGGGAGGAAGATTCACCCCTCCACTTT; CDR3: CASSVRGEEDSPLHF
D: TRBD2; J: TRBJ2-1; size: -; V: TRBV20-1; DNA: TGCAGTGCTAGAGACCTCGGGGGGAACTCCTACAATGAGCAGTTCTTC; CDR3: CSARDLGGNSYNEQFF
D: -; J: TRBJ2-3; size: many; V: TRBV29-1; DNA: TGCAGCGTACAGTTCACATATACGCAGTATTTT; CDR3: CSVQFTYTQYF
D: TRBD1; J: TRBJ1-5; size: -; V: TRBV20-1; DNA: TGCAGTGCTATAAGAGGACAGGGGAGGAATCAGCCCCAGCATTTT; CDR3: CSAIRGQGRNQPQHF
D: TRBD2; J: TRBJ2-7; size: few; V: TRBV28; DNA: TGTGCCAGCAGTTCTGGCCCCCCGGGACTAGCGGGAGTTTACGAGCAGTACTTC; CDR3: CASSSGPPGLAGVYEQYF
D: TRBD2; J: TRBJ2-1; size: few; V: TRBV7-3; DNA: TGTGCCAGCAGCTCCAGGACTAGCGGGAGGGCCCGGGAGGGCAATGAGCAGTTCTTC; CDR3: CASSSRTSGRAREGNEQFF
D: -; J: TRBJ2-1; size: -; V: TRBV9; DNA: TGTGCCAGCAGCGGGGGCGGAGAGAGTAGGGAGCAGTTCTTC; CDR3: CASSGGGESREQFF
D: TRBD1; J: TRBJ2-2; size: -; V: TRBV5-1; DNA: TGCGCCAGCAGCCATGGGACAGAGAACACCGGGGAGCTGTTTTTT; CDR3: CASSHGTENTGELFF
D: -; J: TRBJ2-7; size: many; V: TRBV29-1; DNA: TGCAGCGTTGGTGGCGTGACTAGGGGAGAGCAGTACTTC; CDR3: CSVGGVTRGEQYF
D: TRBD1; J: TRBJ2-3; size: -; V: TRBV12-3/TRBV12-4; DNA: TGTGCCAGCAGTGGACAGGGGGCAGGGGCGCAGTATTTT; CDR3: CASSGQGAGAQYF
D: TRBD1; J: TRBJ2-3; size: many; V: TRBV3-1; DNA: TGTGCCAGCAGCCAAGACCGGGGACAGGCGCAGTATTTT; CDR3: CASSQDRGQAQYF
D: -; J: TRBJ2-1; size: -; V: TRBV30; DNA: TGTGCCCTTGGGTTGGTTGAGCAGTTCTTC; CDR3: CALGLVEQFF
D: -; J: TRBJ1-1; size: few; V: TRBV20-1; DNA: TGCAGTGCTCGCCGGGACTCGGCCGCGGGCACTGAAGCTTTCTTT; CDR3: CSARRDSAAGTEAFF
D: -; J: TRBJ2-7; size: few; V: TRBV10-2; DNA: TGCGCCAGCAGTGAGTCGATGAACCGGGGTGAGCAGTACTTC; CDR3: CASSESMNRGEQYF
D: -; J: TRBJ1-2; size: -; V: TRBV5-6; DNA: TGTGCCAGCAGCATACAGGGCAGGAACTATGGCTACACCTTC; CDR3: CASSIQGRNYGYTF
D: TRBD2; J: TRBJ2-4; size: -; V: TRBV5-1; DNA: TGCGCCAGCAGCTTGGGTCCTCTAGCGGGGCTAGCCAAAAACATTCAGTACTTC; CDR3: CASSLGPLAGLAKNIQYF
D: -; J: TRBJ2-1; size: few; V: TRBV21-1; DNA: TGCTTCTTAGCGAGGAGCTCCTACAATGAGCAGTTCTTC; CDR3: CFLARSSYNEQFF
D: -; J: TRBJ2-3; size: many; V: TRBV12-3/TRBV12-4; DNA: TGTGCCAGCAGCTGGGGGGCCGGCACAGATACGCAGTATTTT; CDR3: CASSWGAGTDTQYF
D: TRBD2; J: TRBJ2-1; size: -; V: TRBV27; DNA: TGTGCCAGCAGTTTAGTATCGACTAGCGGGAGGGCTTACAATGAGCAGTTCTTC; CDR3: CASSLVSTSGRAYNEQFF
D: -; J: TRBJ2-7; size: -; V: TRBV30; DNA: TGTGCCTGGAGCCGCGGGGCGGGGGCGTACGAGCAGTACTTC; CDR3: CAWSRGAGAYEQYF
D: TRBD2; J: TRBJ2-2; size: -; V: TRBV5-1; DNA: TGCGCCAGCAGCGCGGCAACTAGCGGCCCCGGGGAGCTGTTTTTT; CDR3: CASSAATSGPGELFF
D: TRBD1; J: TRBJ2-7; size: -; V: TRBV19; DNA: TGTGCCAGTAGTACAACCGGGACAGACTACGAGCAGTACTTC; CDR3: CASSTTGTDYEQYF
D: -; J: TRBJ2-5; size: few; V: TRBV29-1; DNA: TGCAGCCTTCGCCCGTCTGGCCAAGAGACCCAGTACTTC; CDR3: CSLRPSGQETQYF
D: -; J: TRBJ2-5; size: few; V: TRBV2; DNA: TGTGCCAGCAGTGATTTCCGGACAGCCGAGTACCAAGAGACCCAGTACTTC; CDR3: CASSDFRTAEYQETQYF
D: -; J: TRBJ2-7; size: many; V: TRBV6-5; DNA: TGTGCCAGCAGTTTGTCGGAGACCTACGAGCAGTACTTC; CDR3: CASSLSETYEQYF